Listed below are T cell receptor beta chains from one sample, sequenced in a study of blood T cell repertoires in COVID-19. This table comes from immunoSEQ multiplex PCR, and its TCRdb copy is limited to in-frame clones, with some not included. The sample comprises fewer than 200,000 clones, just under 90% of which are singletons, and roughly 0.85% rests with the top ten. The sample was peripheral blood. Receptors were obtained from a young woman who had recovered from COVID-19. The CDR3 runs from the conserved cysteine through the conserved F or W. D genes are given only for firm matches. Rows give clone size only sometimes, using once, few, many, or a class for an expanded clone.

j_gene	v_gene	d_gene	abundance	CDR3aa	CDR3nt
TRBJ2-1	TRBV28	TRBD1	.	CASRIKGGIYNEQFF	TGTGCCAGCAGAATTAAAGGGGGCATATACAATGAGCAGTTCTTC
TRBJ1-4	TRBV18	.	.	CASSPGVNEKLFF	TGTGCCAGCTCACCCGGAGTTAATGAAAAACTGTTTTTT
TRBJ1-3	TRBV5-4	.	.	CASSLGHANSGNTIYF	TGTGCCAGCAGCTTGGGACACGCGAACTCTGGAAACACCATATATTTT
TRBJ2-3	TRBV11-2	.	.	CASSLVLGGLVDTQYF	TGTGCCAGCAGCTTAGTTCTGGGAGGTCTGGTAGATACGCAGTATTTT
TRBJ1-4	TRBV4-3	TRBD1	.	CASSRTGQVDEKLFF	TGCGCCAGCAGCCGGACGGGACAGGTAGATGAAAAACTGTTTTTT
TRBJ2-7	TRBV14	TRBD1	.	CASSQGGTGKIYEQYF	TGTGCCAGCAGCCAAGGGGGGACAGGGAAGATTTACGAGCAGTACTTC
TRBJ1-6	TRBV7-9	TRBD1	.	CASSLTGTVVSPLHF	TGTGCCAGCAGCTTGACCGGGACAGTGGTTTCACCCCTCCACTTT
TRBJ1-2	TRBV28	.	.	CASSFSVGGSYTF	TGTGCCAGCAGTTTTAGCGTAGGGGGTAGCTACACCTTC
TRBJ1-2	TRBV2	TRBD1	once	CASSEARTGVGGYTF	TGTGCCAGCAGTGAAGCGAGGACAGGGGTCGGTGGCTACACCTTC
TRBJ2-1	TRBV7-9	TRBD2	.	CASSSGLAGVYINEQFF	TGTGCCAGCAGCTCGGGACTAGCGGGAGTGTATATCAATGAGCAGTTCTTC
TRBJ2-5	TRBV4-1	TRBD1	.	CASSQVLGQGAKTQYF	TGCGCCAGCAGCCAAGTTTTAGGACAGGGGGCCAAGACCCAGTACTTC
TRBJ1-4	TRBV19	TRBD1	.	CASALQGAREKLFF	TGTGCCAGTGCTCTGCAGGGGGCGCGGGAAAAACTGTTTTTT
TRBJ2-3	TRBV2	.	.	CASSDAVTDTQYF	TGTGCCAGCAGTGATGCGGTAACCGATACGCAGTATTTT
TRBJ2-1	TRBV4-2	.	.	CASSQPGLTGNEQFF	TGTGCCAGCAGCCAGCCGGGACTCACCGGGAATGAGCAGTTCTTC
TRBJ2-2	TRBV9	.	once	CASSVGGLPVGTGELFF	TGTGCCAGCAGCGTAGGGGGACTCCCAGTGGGCACCGGGGAGCTGTTTTTT
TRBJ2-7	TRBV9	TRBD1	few	CASSVAQGAHYEQYF	TGTGCCAGCAGCGTAGCTCAGGGGGCGCACTACGAGCAGTACTTC
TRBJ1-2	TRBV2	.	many	CASNKLRSYGYTF	TGTGCCAGCAACAAGCTTCGGAGCTACGGCTACACCTTC
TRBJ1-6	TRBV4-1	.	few	CASSRFRDTDSPLHF	TGCGCCAGCAGCCGCTTCCGGGACACCGATTCACCCCTCCACTTT
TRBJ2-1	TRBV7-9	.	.	CASSLMRFGEYYNEQFF	TGTGCCAGCAGCTTAATGCGGTTCGGCGAGTACTACAATGAGCAGTTCTTC
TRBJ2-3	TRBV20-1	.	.	CSAHRARTQYF	TGCAGTGCTCACAGGGCTCGGACGCAGTATTTT
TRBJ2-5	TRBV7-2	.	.	CASSTIRGQETQYF	TGTGCCAGCAGCACAATCCGGGGGCAAGAGACCCAGTACTTC
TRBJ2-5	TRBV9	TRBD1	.	CASSPRTGVGRETQYF	TGTGCCAGCAGCCCTCGGACAGGGGTAGGAAGGGAGACCCAGTACTTC
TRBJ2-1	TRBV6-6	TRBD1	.	CASSYDRVGNEQFF	TGTGCCAGCAGTTACGACAGGGTCGGGAATGAGCAGTTCTTC
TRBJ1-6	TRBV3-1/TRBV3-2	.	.	CASSQTTGDNSPLHF	TGTGCCAGCAGCCAGACGACAGGAGATAATTCACCCCTCCACTTT
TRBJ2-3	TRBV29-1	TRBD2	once	CSVEVSGGPTDTQYF	TGCAGCGTTGAAGTTAGCGGGGGGCCCACAGATACGCAGTATTTT
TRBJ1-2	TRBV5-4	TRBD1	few	CASNDEGQGGYTF	TGTGCCAGCAACGACGAGGGACAGGGAGGCTACACCTTC
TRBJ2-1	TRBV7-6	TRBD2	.	CASTGGSSSYNEQFF	TGTGCCAGCACGGGGGGGTCGAGCTCCTACAATGAGCAGTTCTTC
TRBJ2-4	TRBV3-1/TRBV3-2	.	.	CASSHRWSFAKNIQYF	TGTGCCAGCAGCCATAGGTGGAGTTTTGCCAAAAACATTCAGTACTTC
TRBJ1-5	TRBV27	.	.	CASSAIQALDQPQHF	TGTGCCAGCAGCGCGATACAGGCACTGGATCAGCCCCAGCATTTT
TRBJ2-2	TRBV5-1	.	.	CASSGTYGQNTGELFF	TGCGCCAGCAGCGGTACTTACGGACAAAACACCGGGGAGCTGTTTTTT
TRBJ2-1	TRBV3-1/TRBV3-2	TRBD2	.	CASSQISRTSYRNEQFF	TGTGCCAGCAGCCAGATTAGCAGGACTAGCTATAGGAATGAGCAGTTCTTC
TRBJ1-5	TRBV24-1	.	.	CATSQGHSNQPQHF	TGTGCCACGTCACAGGGTCATAGCAATCAGCCCCAGCATTTT
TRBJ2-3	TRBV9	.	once	CASSTRTRTDTQYF	TGTGCCAGCAGCACCCGGACTCGCACAGATACGCAGTATTTT
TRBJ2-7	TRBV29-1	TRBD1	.	CSVEEQGKNEQYF	TGCAGCGTTGAAGAACAGGGGAAGAACGAGCAGTACTTC
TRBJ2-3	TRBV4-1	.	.	CASSQDIPVDTQYF	TGCGCCAGCAGCCAAGATATCCCGGTGGATACGCAGTATTTT
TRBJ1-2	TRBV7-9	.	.	CASSPPPGATSNYGYTF	TGTGCCAGCAGCCCCCCGCCAGGCGCTACTTCTAACTATGGCTACACCTTC
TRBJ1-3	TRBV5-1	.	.	CASSEEGSSGNTIYF	TGCGCCAGCAGCGAGGAGGGAAGCTCTGGAAACACCATATATTTT
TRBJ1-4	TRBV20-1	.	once	CSASSGSNEKLFF	TGCAGTGCTAGTTCCGGTAGCAATGAAAAACTGTTTTTT
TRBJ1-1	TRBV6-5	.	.	CASSWGGTEAFF	TGTGCCAGCAGTTGGGGAGGAACTGAAGCTTTCTTT
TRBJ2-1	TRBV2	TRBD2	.	CASKTSGRAHEQFF	TGTGCCAGCAAAACTAGCGGGAGGGCTCATGAGCAGTTCTTC
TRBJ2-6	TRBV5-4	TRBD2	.	CASMGGTKSSGANVLTF	TGTGCCAGCATGGGGGGGACGAAGAGCTCTGGGGCCAACGTCCTGACTTTC
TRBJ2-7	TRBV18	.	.	CASSYGDYEQYF	TGTGCCAGCTCATACGGAGATTACGAGCAGTACTTC
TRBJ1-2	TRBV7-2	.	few	CASSLGGPYGYTF	TGTGCCAGCAGCTTAGGGGGGCCCTATGGCTACACCTTC
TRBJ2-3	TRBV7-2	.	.	CASSLSTDTQYF	TGTGCCAGCAGCCTATCGACAGATACGCAGTATTTT
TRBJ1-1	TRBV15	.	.	CATSRGRARAPIKSNTEAFF	TGTGCCACCAGCAGAGGGCGGGCCCGCGCACCGATCAAATCGAACACTGAAGCTTTCTTT
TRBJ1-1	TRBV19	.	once	CASSQHTNTEAFF	TGTGCCAGTAGTCAACACACGAACACTGAAGCTTTCTTT
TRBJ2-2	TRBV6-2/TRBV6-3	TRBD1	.	CASSYRRDRANTGELFF	TGTGCCAGCAGTTACCGAAGGGACAGAGCGAACACCGGGGAGCTGTTTTTT
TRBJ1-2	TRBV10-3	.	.	CAISEDGRTPSNYGYTF	TGTGCCATCAGTGAGGATGGCAGGACTCCGTCTAACTATGGCTACACCTTC
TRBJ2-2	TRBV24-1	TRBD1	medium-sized	CATSDDRDTGELFF	TGTGCCACCAGTGATGACAGGGACACCGGGGAGCTGTTTTTT
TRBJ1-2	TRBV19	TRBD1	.	CASSGTGAYGYTF	TGTGCCAGTAGTGGTACAGGGGCCTATGGCTACACCTTC
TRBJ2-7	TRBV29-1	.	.	CSVGQGNSYEQYF	TGCAGCGTTGGGCAGGGGAACTCCTACGAGCAGTACTTC
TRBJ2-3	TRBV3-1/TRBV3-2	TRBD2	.	CASSQATSGGITDTQYF	TGTGCCAGCAGCCAAGCCACTAGCGGGGGGATCACAGATACGCAGTATTTT
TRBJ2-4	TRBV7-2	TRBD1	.	CASSLADRGPVPAKNIQYF	TGTGCCAGCAGCTTAGCGGACAGGGGGCCGGTCCCCGCCAAAAACATTCAGTACTTC
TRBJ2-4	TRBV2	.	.	CASQSRLAKNIQYF	TGTGCCAGCCAGTCCCGACTAGCCAAAAACATTCAGTACTTC
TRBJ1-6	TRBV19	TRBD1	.	CASSILAGGNSPLHF	TGTGCCAGTAGTATCCTGGCAGGGGGCAATTCACCCCTCCACTTT
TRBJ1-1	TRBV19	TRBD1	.	CASRLGTANTEAFF	TGTGCCAGTCGTCTCGGGACAGCCAACACTGAAGCTTTCTTT
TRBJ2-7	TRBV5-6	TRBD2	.	CASSPRTSEQYF	TGTGCCAGCAGCCCCCGGACTAGCGAGCAGTACTTC
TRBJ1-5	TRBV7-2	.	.	CASSTDGYNQPQHF	TGTGCCAGCAGTACTGACGGGTACAATCAGCCCCAGCATTTT
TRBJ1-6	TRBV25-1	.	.	CASKRGGGLGNSPLHF	TGTGCCAGCAAACGAGGGGGGGGTCTGGGCAATTCACCCCTCCACTTT
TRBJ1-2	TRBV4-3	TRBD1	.	CASSLTRTGTNYGCTF	TGCGCCAGCAGCCTCACTAGGACAGGGACTAACTATGGCTGCACCTTC